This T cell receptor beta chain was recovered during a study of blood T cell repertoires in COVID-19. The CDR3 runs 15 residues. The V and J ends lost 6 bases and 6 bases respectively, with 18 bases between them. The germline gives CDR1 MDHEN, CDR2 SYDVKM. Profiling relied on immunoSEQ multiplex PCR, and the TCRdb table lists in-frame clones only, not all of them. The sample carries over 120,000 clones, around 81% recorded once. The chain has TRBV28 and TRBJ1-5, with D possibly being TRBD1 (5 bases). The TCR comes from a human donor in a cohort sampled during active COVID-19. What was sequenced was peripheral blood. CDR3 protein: CASRAGNLGLQPQHF. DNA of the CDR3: TGTGCCAGCAGAGCAGGGAATCTGGGTCTTCAGCCCCAGCATTTT.